This TCR beta chain was profiled in a study of T cell repertoires in cytomegalovirus infection (dated by TCRdb to the late 2010s). Broadly, across the study: The peptide stimulations were aimed at well-studied HLA-B-restricted epitopes as well as recently identified HLA-C-restricted CMV epitopes, whose presentation resists viral immunomodulation. Donor HLA type was relevant to the analysis, as public TCR beta signatures indicated carriage of CMV infection together with the matching HLA type.

On this clonotype itself: Its antigen target is currently unknown. One base away there is no much larger clone; base qualities are not given.

General findings and caveats noted by the study authors: In both this cohort and an independent cohort of several hundred donors, the cumulative frequency of public TCR beta family members distinguished carriers of CMV infection plus the relevant HLA type. The ex vivo response was dominated by HLA-C-restricted CMV-specific TCR beta clonotypes, and the single most frequent clonotype in two of eight donors was supplied by these HLA-C-restricted clonotypes.

The sequencer was an Illumina HiSeq 1500. Using fastp trimming at Q25 and MiXCR clonotype assembly, TCRdb reanalyzed the public sequencing data and kept in-frame beta chains. CDR3 protein duplicates are merged, each entry listing the most common genes and DNA. The sample table shows approximately 390,000 distinct CDR3 sequences, and about 34% are seen once. The ten largest clones capture roughly 13% of the sample. Deletion took 0 bases off V and 4 bases off J, with a span of 13 bases between the germline ends. CDR1 GTSNPN and CDR2 SVGIG were looked up in the germline V gene (reference sequence). The CDR3 runs 15 residues from the cysteine to the phenylalanine. The sequence is cut down to CDR3 DNA, 45 bases in frame from base 1. The intended sense of this specimen's treatment or condition label: in vitro stimulation with specific CMV peptide epitopes to enrich CMV-specific T cells.

The origin of this receptor is a human donor in good health (CMV status not recorded). Some clones in this sample may be carry-over from other donors' samples. This receptor chain uses TRBV30 and TRBJ1-3; TRBD1 might be the D gene, on 5 matching bases. Sequenced here: cultured PBMCs, sampled from culture after CMV antigen stimulation. The CDR3 protein is CAWSVGGTSGNTIYF. The base sequence is TGTGCCTGGAGTGTCGGGGGGACGTCGGGAAACACCATATATTTT. Joined to the reference TRBV30 and TRBJ1-3 proteins, this CDR3 gives the full variable domain: SQTIHQWPATLVQPVGSPLSLECTVEGTSNPNLYWYRQAAGRGLQLLFYSVGIGQISSEVPQNLSASRPQDRQFILSSKKLLLSDSGFYLCAWSVGGTSGNTIYFGEGSWLTVV.